The clone carrying this TCR beta chain has at least ten counts. What it recognizes is unknown. This may stem from a read error, because a much larger clone lies one nucleotide away. TCRdb analysed the multiplex PCR reads with MiXCR anew, one entry per CDR3 protein. The table lists about 89,000 distinct CDR3 sequences, approximately 30% of them singletons, with roughly 7.3% in the top ten. This sample was taken from a study of breast tumors, draining lymph nodes, adjacent tissues. Study-wide findings and caveats: Luminal-like breast cancer showed significantly higher tumor–nontumor repertoire similarity than basal-like. Tumor TCR diversity was below lymph nodes but above nontumor tissue. The data were judged consistent with most tumor T cells coming from lymph node and expanding in tumor.

Samples came from axillary lymph nodes draining the breast cancer. CDR1 is MRHNA and CDR2 is SNTAGT in the germline V gene. The V gene lost 5 bases and the J gene lost 2 bases, with 12 bases spanning the gap. This CDR3 comprises 14 residues. The sequenced sample consisted of axillary lymph node tissue. The source is a female donor with breast cancer. Some clones in this sample may be carry-over from other donors' samples. The chain has TRBV6-4 and TRBJ2-5, with a tentative D call TRBD1 (6 bases). The CDR3, as DNA: TGTGCCAGCAGTCACCAGGGGATACAAGAGACCCAGTACTTC. Its protein is CASSHQGIQETQYF.